The 19 T cell receptor beta chains given below trace back to one sample, sequenced in a study of blood T cell repertoires in COVID-19 (TCRdb year 2020). The library was built by means of the immunoSEQ multiplex PCR assay. TCRdb's version of the immuneACCESS table is confined to in-frame rearrangements and falls short of the full clone set. An unresolved V gene accounts for under half of the shortfall where checked; the remainder is of unknown origin. In this sample the table shows about 220,000 clones, around 89% of which occur a single time. The top ten clones comprise roughly 2.6% of the sample. Sequencing was performed on PBMCs or T cells enriched from blood (not recorded which). These receptors were taken from a woman younger than 45 who had recovered from COVID-19.

The chain links TRBV9 to TRBJ2-7; D possibly corresponds to TRBD2 (5 bases). This CDR3 contains 13 residues. Germline-derived CDR1 and CDR2 are SGDLS and YYNGEE. The ends were cut back, 0 bases at V and 5 bases at J, with 9 bases in the middle. The CDR3 spells CASSVAGVHEQYF. CDR3 in DNA: TGTGCCAGCAGCGTAGCCGGGGTCCACGAGCAGTACTTC.

The chain is built from TRBV14 and TRBJ1-2, with D uncertain. V gave up 2 bases and J gave up 2 bases, with 6 bases separating them. Per germline, CDR1 SGHDN and CDR2 FVKESK. CDR3 length equals 13 residues. CDR3 sequence reads: CASSQRSNYGYTF. Written as DNA, the CDR3 is TGTGCCAGCAGCCAACGGTCAAACTATGGCTACACCTTC. The full variable domain, in which reference TRBV14 and TRBJ1-2 provide the parts outside the CDR3, is EAGVTQFPSHSVIEKGQTVTLRCDPISGHDNLYWYRRVMGKEIKFLLHFVKESKQDESGMPNNRFLAERTGGTYSTLKVQPAELEDSGVYFCASSQRSNYGYTFGSGTRLTVV.

V is TRBV9 and J is TRBJ2-1; weak D call: TRBD1 (6 bases). The germline gives CDR1 SGDLS, CDR2 YYNGEE. Trimming stripped 3 bases from V and 1 base from J, with 11 bases between. The CDR3 consists of 15 residues. The CDR3 region is CASSARQVSYNEQFF. The CDR3, as DNA: TGTGCCAGCAGCGCGAGACAGGTGTCCTACAATGAGCAGTTCTTC.

The CDR3 spells CASSQGGRAGNTIYF. For the CDR3, the DNA is TGTGCCAGCAGTCAAGGGGGCAGGGCTGGAAACACCATATATTTT. The J gene is TRBJ1-3, the V gene TRBV7-9; 7 positions agree with TRBD1. Germline values: CDR1 SEHNR, CDR2 FQNEAQ (reference sequence). Losses at the gene ends were 6 bases for V and 2 bases for J; bases not matched to a gene: 7. This CDR3 has 15 amino acids.

The chain combines TRBV4-1 with TRBJ1-4; D possibly corresponds to TRBD1 (5 bases). V lost 0 bases, J lost 3 bases, and 8 bases lay in between. This CDR3 has 15 amino acids. Germline V CDR1 and CDR2: MGHRA, YSYEKL. Written as DNA, the CDR3 is TGCGCCAGCAGCCAAGATATGACAGCTAATGAAAAACTGTTTTTT. Translation: CASSQDMTANEKLFF.

This clone was detected once. CDR3 in DNA: TGTGCCAGCTCACCTACAGCAGGGGGTCAGCCCCAGCATTTT. Its protein product is CASSPTAGGQPQHF. This chain connects TRBV18 to TRBJ1-5; 7 bases map to TRBD1. Germline CDR1 is KGHSH and CDR2 is LQKENI. V lost 3 bases and J lost 6; bases outside the gene matches: 5. This CDR3 has 14 residues.

V is TRBV9 and J is TRBJ2-5; tentatively, D is TRBD1 (5 bases). Per the germline V gene, CDR1 is SGDLS and CDR2 is YYNGEE. This CDR3 comprises 14 residues. Between the trimmed V and J ends, which lost 0 bases and 2 bases, there was a span of 8 bases. Written as DNA, the CDR3 is TGTGCCAGCAGCGTAGGGACAACACAAGAGACCCAGTACTTC. It translates to CASSVGTTQETQYF.

This chain links TRBV27 with TRBJ1-5, with TRBD1 matching 11 bases. Per the germline V gene, CDR1 is MNHEY and CDR2 is SMNVEV (reference sequence). Unmatched junction bases numbered 19, after V lost 9 bases and J lost 3 bases. The CDR3 contains 19 residues. The CDR3 coding sequence is TGTGCCAGTAGAAAAAACGGACAGGGGGCGTGGGGGGACAATCAGCCCCAGCATTTT. It is translated as CASRKNGQGAWGDNQPQHF.

The chain links TRBV19 to TRBJ1-5; TRBD1 agrees at 7 bases. Per the germline V gene, CDR1 is LNHDA and CDR2 is SQIVND (reference sequence). This CDR3 spans 15 amino acids. The ends lost 4 bases at V and 2 bases at J; junction bases unmatched: 5. The CDR3: CASSKGQLGNQPQHF. For the CDR3, the DNA is TGTGCCAGTAGTAAGGGACAGTTGGGCAATCAGCCCCAGCATTTT.

The chain couples TRBV7-9 to TRBJ1-3; no firm D call. This CDR3 has 16 amino acids. CDR1 SEHNR and CDR2 FQNEAQ come from the germline V gene (reference sequence). Between the trimmed V and J ends, which lost 4 bases and 0 bases, there was a span of 13 bases. The CDR3, as DNA: TGTGCCAGCAGCTCGTCTAGCATAACCTCTGGAAACACCATATATTTT. Amino acid sequence: CASSSSSITSGNTIYF.

This rearrangement joins TRBV4-3 to TRBJ1-6; no firm D call. The germline gives CDR1 LGHNA, CDR2 YSLEER. V was shortened by 0 bases and J by 0 bases, with 12 bases between the two germline ends. CDR3 length: 18 amino acids. The CDR3 region is CASSQELRSGSYNSPLHF. CDR3 bases: TGCGCCAGCAGCCAAGAATTGAGGAGTGGCTCCTATAATTCACCCCTCCACTTT.

The chain couples TRBV7-2 to TRBJ2-7; D unresolved. Between the trimmed V and J ends, which lost 6 bases and 9 bases, there was a span of 18 bases. There are 13 residues in the CDR3. CDR1 and CDR2 from the germline V gene are SGHTA and FQGNSA. The CDR3 DNA sequence: TGTGCCAGCAGGTCCGGGTCTATACATGGGCAGTACTTC. It is translated as CASRSGSIHGQYF. The entire variable domain, with the rest obtained from reference TRBV7-2 and TRBJ2-7, is as follows: GAGVSQSPSNKVTEKGKDVELRCDPISGHTALYWYRQSLGQGLEFLIYFQGNSAPDKSGLPSDRFSAERTGGSVSTLTIQRTQQEDSAVYLCASRSGSIHGQYFGPGTRLTVT.

J is TRBJ1-3 and V is TRBV5-3; D unclear. TRBV5-3 is an open reading frame, and its role is uncertain. CDR3 length equals 17 residues. Trimming shortened V by 4 bases and J by 2 bases, and 19 bases separated the two germline ends. Written as DNA, the CDR3 is TGTGCCAGAAGCCTTAAAATGACAACACGGACTGGAAACACCATATATTTT. Its translation is CARSLKMTTRTGNTIYF.

V gene TRBV6-6 combines with J gene TRBJ1-1; 8 bases line up with TRBD1. Trimming at V came to 5 bases and at J to 6 bases, leaving 8 bases not matched to a gene. Germline CDR1 MNHNY, CDR2 SVGAGI (reference sequence). The CDR3 is made up of 14 amino acids. The CDR3 DNA follows: TGTGCCAGCAGTAGCCGGGACAGGTCCGCTGAAGCTTTCTTT. The encoded protein is CASSSRDRSAEAFF.

The J gene is TRBJ1-1, the V gene TRBV24-1; 8 positions agree with TRBD1. Per the germline V gene, CDR1 is KGHDR and CDR2 is SFDVKD. This CDR3 region has 18 residues. V was clipped by 5 bases and J by 10 bases; unmatched bases: 23. This CDR3 is CATSGVTGGRYGKKGAFF. CDR3 sequence (DNA): TGTGCCACCAGTGGGGTTACAGGGGGGCGTTACGGGAAGAAGGGAGCTTTCTTT.

J is TRBJ2-1 and V is TRBV7-9; 12 bases match TRBD2. Trimming at V came to 2 bases and at J to 7 bases, leaving 3 bases not matched to a gene. CDR1 is SEHNR and CDR2 is FQNEAQ in the germline V gene (reference sequence). This CDR3 is built from 15 residues. Written as DNA, the CDR3 is TGTGCCAGCAGCTTACTAGCGGGGGGGCCAAATGAGCAGTTCTTC. The encoded protein is CASSLLAGGPNEQFF.

The V gene is TRBV7-9, the J gene TRBJ1-4, with TRBD1 matching over 9 bases. CDR1 SEHNR and CDR2 FQNEAQ come from the germline V gene (reference sequence). Trimming took 5 bases from V and 10 from J; bases not matched to a gene: 8. This CDR3 has 14 residues. The CDR3 DNA follows: TGTGCCAGCAGCACAGGACAGGGGATCGGAAAACTGTTTTTT. Amino acid sequence: CASSTGQGIGKLFF.

The V gene is TRBV19, the J gene TRBJ2-1, with 8 bases that match TRBD2. The trim removed 4 bases at V and 0 bases at J, leaving 2 bases unmatched. The CDR3 extends over 15 amino acids. Germline values: CDR1 LNHDA, CDR2 SQIVND (reference sequence). For the CDR3, the DNA is TGTGCCAGTAGTACGACTAGCGCCTCCTACAATGAGCAGTTCTTC. It encodes CASSTTSASYNEQFF.

This chain uses TRBV11-2 with TRBJ2-5; perhaps TRBD1 as D (6 bases). There are 14 residues in the CDR3. The germline V and J ends were trimmed by 6 bases and 4 bases, with 15 bases remaining between them. Germline CDR1 reads SGHAT; CDR2 reads FQNNGV. The CDR3 coding sequence is TGTGCCAGCAGTCTCAACAGGGTATCAGAGACCCAGTACTTC. Amino acid sequence: CASSLNRVSETQYF.